Each of the 7 T cell receptor beta chains below was sequenced from the same sample in a study of T-cell memory formation after mild COVID-19. MiXCR, run by TCRdb on the 5' RACE reads, gives a single entry per CDR3 protein. The table shows roughly 130,000 distinct CDR3 sequences, with approximately 15% occurring only once. Sequencing input: PBMCs or a T cell subset sorted from them (not recorded which). All receptors come from an adult woman who had mild COVID-19 (a few samples of this study predate the infection). Cell type and time point are not known.

The chain combines TRBV4-2 with TRBJ1-1; D is ambiguous. This CDR3 region has 13 residues. With 1 base removed from V and 5 bases from J, the gap between germline ends came to 8 bases. Germline V CDR1 and CDR2: LGHNA, YNFKEQ. The chain's CDR3 is CASSQVVGTEAFF. As DNA, the CDR3 is TGTGCCAGCAGCCAAGTGGTGGGAACTGAAGCTTTCTTT.

The genes are TRBV20-1 and TRBJ2-1, with a weak D call TRBD2 (6 bases). The germline CDR1 and CDR2 sequences are DFQATT and SNEGSKA (reference sequence). Between the trimmed V and J ends, which lost 2 bases and 0 bases, there was a span of 14 bases. CDR3 length: 16 amino acids. CDR3 nucleotide sequence: TGCAGTGCTAGACCTGTAGCGGCAAGCTCCTACAATGAGCAGTTCTTC. Protein product: CSARPVAASSYNEQFF.

J is TRBJ2-6 and V is TRBV5-1, with 8 bases that match TRBD1. Trimming at V came to 2 bases and at J to 1 base, leaving 8 bases not matched to a gene. Germline CDR1 is SGHRS and CDR2 is YFSETQ. The CDR3 extends over 18 amino acids. This CDR3 reads CASSFSGQGASGANVLTF. The CDR3 nucleotides read TGCGCCAGCAGCTTTTCGGGGCAGGGGGCTTCTGGGGCCAACGTCCTGACTTTC.

This clonotype was seen a handful of times. The rearrangement links TRBV6-5 to TRBJ1-2; D may be TRBD1 (6 bases). The germline V and J ends were trimmed by 4 bases and 6 bases, with 18 bases remaining between them. This CDR3 region has 15 residues. Germline V gene data show CDR1 as MNHEY and CDR2 as SVGAGI. The CDR3 DNA reads TGTGCCAGCAGTTCCCTGGCGGGCAGGGGCCATGGCTACACCTTC. Its translation is CASSSLAGRGHGYTF.

This clonotype appeared a few times. V usage is TRBV27 and J usage is TRBJ1-1, with 8 bases matching TRBD1. Germline CDR1 is MNHEY and CDR2 is SMNVEV (reference sequence). After removal of 0 bases from V and 1 base from J, the junction contained 1 base not matched to a gene. This CDR3 is 15 amino acids long. The CDR3 DNA follows: TGTGCCAGCAGTTTATCGGGGACAGGGAACACTGAAGCTTTCTTT. Translation: CASSLSGTGNTEAFF.

In its sample, this clonotype was seen a few times. The chain has TRBV11-3 and TRBJ2-3, with D perhaps matching TRBD1 or TRBD2 (5 bases each). V lost 0 bases and J 7 bases, leaving 17 bases between the germline ends. This CDR3 is 16 amino acids long. CDR1 and CDR2 (germline): SGHNT, YENEEA. Here the CDR3 reads CASSLDKFGAENTQYF. The CDR3 nucleotides read TGTGCCAGCAGCTTAGATAAGTTCGGGGCGGAAAATACGCAGTATTTT.

The genes are TRBV20-1 and TRBJ1-6; D is unclear. This CDR3 has 11 residues. Germline V gene lookup returns CDR1 DFQATT and CDR2 SNEGSKA (reference sequence). V lost 6 bases to trimming and J lost 7 bases, with 7 bases between them. The CDR3 nucleotides are TGCAGTGCAGGATGGAATTCACCCCTCCACTTT. Translating it yields CSAGWNSPLHF.